The 2 T cell receptor beta chains listed next were all sequenced from one sample in a study of CD8+ T cells in alopecia areata. The sequencing template was cDNA reverse transcribed from extracted RNA. TCRdb's table, derived via immunoSEQ multiplex PCR, lists solely in-frame clones and lacks some. The sample lists roughly 100,000 clones, 55% seen once, with 8.5% to 10% in the top ten. Sequenced material: CD4+ T cells sorted from blood. These receptors came from a human donor in good health.

This clone was picked up one time. The CDR3 DNA is TGCGCCAGCAGCTTGGGACTTAAGGGACAGGGGCCGTCACCCCTCCACTTT. Translated: CASSLGLKGQGPSPLHF. The chain combines TRBV5-1 with TRBJ1-6; 10 nucleotides match TRBD1. From germline, CDR1 is SGHRS and CDR2 YFSETQ. The length of the CDR3 is 17 residues. Trimming removed 0 bases from V and 10 bases from J; junction bases left unmatched: 10. The full variable domain, completed using reference TRBV5-1 and TRBJ1-6, is KAGVTQTPRYLIKTRGQQVTLSCSPISGHRSVSWYQQTPGQGLQFLFEYFSETQRNKGNFPGRFSGRQFSNSRSEMNVSTLELGDSALYLCASSLGLKGQGPSPLHFGNGTRLTVT.

The chain uses TRBV29-1 and TRBJ2-4; D tentatively fits TRBD1 or TRBD2 (6 bases each). This CDR3 region has 14 residues. Germline values: CDR1 SQVTM, CDR2 ANQGSEA. V was shortened by 6 bases and J by 2 bases, with 14 bases between the two germline ends. The CDR3: CSVRGAESKNIQYF. The CDR3 nucleotides are TGCAGCGTGAGGGGGGCGGAGTCCAAAAACATTCAGTACTTC.